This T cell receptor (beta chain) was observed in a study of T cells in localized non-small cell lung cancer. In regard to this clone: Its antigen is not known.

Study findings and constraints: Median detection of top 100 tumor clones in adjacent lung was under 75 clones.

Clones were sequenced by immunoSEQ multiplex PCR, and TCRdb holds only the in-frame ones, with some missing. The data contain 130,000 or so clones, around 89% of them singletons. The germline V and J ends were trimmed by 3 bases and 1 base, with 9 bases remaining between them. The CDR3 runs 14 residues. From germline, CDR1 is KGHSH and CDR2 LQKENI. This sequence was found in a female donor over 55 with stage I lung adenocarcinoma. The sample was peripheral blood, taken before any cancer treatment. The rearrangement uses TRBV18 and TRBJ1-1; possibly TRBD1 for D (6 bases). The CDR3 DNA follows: TGTGCCAGCTCACCCCGGACAGCGAACACTGAAGCTTTCTTT. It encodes CASSPRTANTEAFF. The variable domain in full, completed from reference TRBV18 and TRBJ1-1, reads NAGVMQNPRHLVRRRGQEARLRCSPMKGHSHVYWYRQLPEEGLKFMVYLQKENIIDESGMPKERFSAEFPKEGPSILRIQQVVRGDSAAYFCASSPRTANTEAFFGQGTRLTVV.